This note documents a single T cell receptor beta chain sequence. The antigen it binds to is not known. Qualities for individual bases were not recorded, and no much larger clone is one base off. TCRB CDR3 sequencing used the immunoSEQ assay on genomic DNA. On the study's bioinformatics: Only a few patient CD8+ clones larger than 1% matched published virus-specific TCRB sequences when compared against them. Analyses were restricted to productive TCRB rearrangements. Clonality was expressed as a Shannon entropy-based productive clonality index, with each clone defined by a unique TCRB CDR3 sequence. Repertoire overlap for a pair of samples was computed from each clone's template counts relative to total templates per sample. A correlation with a Spearman r of about 0.58 was found between V-gene usage by flow cytometry and V-gene usage by TCRB sequencing. The immuneACCESS repertoire file appears here via TCRdb, limited to in-frame rearrangements. These files lack a portion of the clones; in checked studies, under half of the deficit traces to unresolved V genes, and the cause of the others is not known. D and trimming come from the DNA, and the V and J calls and clone size come from that table. This sample is represented by about 3,900 clones; under 95% of them were singletons. Of the sample, roughly 7.5% is held by the ten largest clones.

This entry belongs to a study of somatic mutations in cytotoxic T cells in rheumatoid arthritis (dated by TCRdb to the late 2010s). Concerning the study at large: Before any treatment started and right after they were diagnosed, patients gave peripheral blood samples (30 ml EDTA). A FACSAria II or Sony SH800 was used to flow-sort some V beta antibody-stained T-cell populations at nearly 100% purity, and TCRB sequencing was also done on sorted V beta1+ cells. In newly diagnosed rheumatoid arthritis without treatment, the study examined if expanded CD8+ T-cell clones harbor somatic mutations, relying on TCRB deep sequencing to characterize clonality. For 65 rheumatoid arthritis patients and some 20 healthy controls, TCRB deep sequencing was carried out. The median ages of the patient and control groups were essentially identical. What the work shows at the level of the full study, not this receptor alone: CD8+ T-cell clonality in rheumatoid arthritis patients was not significantly different from that in age-matched healthy controls. CD8+ clonality increased with age in patients (Spearman r ≈ 0.5) but not in healthy controls. The largest CD8+ clone made up more than 20% of CD8+ cells in 8 of 65 patients, and blood and synovial fluid shared several identical CD8+ TCRB sequences. Viral specificity could not be ruled out by absence from virus-specific databases, and the antigen targets of the expanded CD8+ clones remained unknown.

Positive magnetic bead selection on an AutoMACS was used to isolate CD4+ and CD8+ cells, with flow cytometry used to check purity. A TCR V beta antibody panel was used in flow cytometry to screen first for clonal expansions, which were then characterized by TCRB deep sequencing of sorted CD8+ fractions. Isolation of peripheral blood mononuclear cells was done through Ficoll-Paque PLUS density gradient separation. Using Nucleospin Tissue or Tissue XS kits, DNA was extracted from CD4-enriched, CD8-enriched or PBMC samples, with quantification by a Qubit 2.0 fluorometer. The sequence was collected from a woman in her sixties or seventies with rheumatoid arthritis. Sequencing was carried out using CD8+ T cells sorted from blood.

The CDR3 protein: CASSTRTGDLALHF. The nucleotides read TGTGCCAGCAGCACAAGGACAGGGGATTTAGCCCTCCACTTT. The chain is assembled from TRBV7-9 and TRBJ1-6, with 9 central nucleotides matching TRBD1. Here V drops 5 bases and J drops 14 bases, and the junction holds 10 bases not matched to any gene. Looking up the germline V gene (reference sequence) yields CDR1 SEHNR and CDR2 FQNEAQ. From the cysteine through the phenylalanine, the CDR3 covers 14 amino acids. Only the CDR3 region is kept as DNA, spanning 42 bases read in frame from base 1.